The TCR beta chain under discussion was sequenced for a study of OX40 agonist ivuxolimab in advanced cancers. Trimming shortened V by 0 bases and J by 0 bases, and 21 bases separated the two germline ends. In germline, CDR1 is LNHDA, CDR2 SQIVND (reference sequence). This CDR3 spans 20 amino acids. Only in-frame clones appear in the TCRdb table, and some are missing; sequencing was by immunoSEQ multiplex PCR. The data hold roughly 100,000 clones, with under 85% observed a single time. The chain employs TRBV19 and TRBJ1-5, with TRBD1 as a possible D gene (6 bases). The receptor was isolated from an adult with an advanced solid tumor such as melanoma, head and neck, liver or kidney cancer. Here the sequenced sample was CD4+ or CD8+ T cells sorted from blood, taken in a trial of the OX40 agonist ivuxolimab. This CDR3 reads CASSIDRRRGGAYSNQPQHF. The CDR3 bases are TGTGCCAGTAGTATAGATCGGAGGAGGGGGGGGGCTTATAGCAATCAGCCCCAGCATTTT. The full variable domain, with the rest looked up from reference TRBV19 and TRBJ1-5, is DGGITQSPKYLFRKEGQNVTLSCEQNLNHDAMYWYRQDPGQGLRLIYYSQIVNDFQKGDIAEGYSVSREKKESFPLTVTSAQKNPTAFYLCASSIDRRRGGAYSNQPQHFGDGTRLSIL.